The 20 T cell receptor beta chains below come from one sample, sequenced in a study of blood T cells in healthy people across ages. A second PCR of about 6 to 11 cycles used a sample-barcoded 5' primer and a J-beta primer mix. TCRdb reanalysed the 5' RACE reads using MiXCR and keeps one entry per CDR3 protein. The table has 1.6 million or so distinct CDR3 sequences, about 32% seen once. Sequencing input: blood. The receptors were gathered from a woman aged 25 to 45 in good health.

The gene calls are TRBV27 and TRBJ1-2, with a tentative D call TRBD1 (6 bases). V lost 1 base, J lost 8 bases, and 11 bases lay in between. Per germline, CDR1 MNHEY and CDR2 SMNVEV (reference sequence). The CDR3 has 13 residues. CDR3 amino acids: CASSLWGGTGYTF. The CDR3 DNA sequence: TGTGCCAGCAGTTTATGGGGGGGCACAGGCTACACCTTC.

Only a few counts were recorded for this clonotype. The chain employs TRBV29-1 and TRBJ1-1; TRBD1 matches at 7 bases. Germline CDR1 SQVTM, CDR2 ANQGSEA. This CDR3 has 15 residues. The V and J ends lost 7 bases and 2 bases, in that order; junction bases with no gene match: 13. The chain's CDR3 is CSALPTGTDNTEAFF. The CDR3 nucleotides are TGCAGCGCCCTACCCACCGGGACAGATAACACTGAAGCTTTCTTT. Together with reference TRBV29-1 and TRBJ1-1, the CDR3 gives the full variable domain: SAVISQKPSRDICQRGTSLTIQCQVDSQVTMMFWYRQQPGQSLTLIATANQGSEATYESGFVIDKFPISRPNLTFSTLTVSNMSPEDSSIYLCSALPTGTDNTEAFFGQGTRLTVV.

A single count supports this clonotype. CDR3 in amino acids: CASSLDVNSYEQYF. CDR3 DNA sequence: TGCGCCAGCAGCTTGGATGTTAACTCCTACGAGCAGTACTTC. The chain links TRBV5-1 to TRBJ2-4; D unresolved. The DNA end is more similar to TRBJ2-7, so the J call may be wrong. The CDR3 has 14 amino acids. CDR1 is SGHRS and CDR2 is YFSETQ in the germline V gene.

This clonotype came up many times. This rearrangement joins TRBV7-2 to TRBJ2-7; D might be TRBD2 (6 bases). The CDR3 has 15 residues. Germline V CDR1 and CDR2: SGHTA, FQGNSA. Trimming shortened V by 0 bases and J by 2 bases, and 11 bases separated the two germline ends. DNA for the CDR3: TGTGCCAGCAGCTTAGCGGGACTGGGGACCTACGAGCAGTACTTC. It specifies CASSLAGLGTYEQYF.

This chain uses TRBV15 with TRBJ1-5; no clear D gene. The CDR3 has 16 amino acids. In germline, CDR1 is LNHNV, CDR2 YYDKDF (reference sequence). Trimming took off 5 bases at V and 4 bases at J, with 18 bases between the two ends. CDR3 region: CATSGTFGSLNQPQHF. CDR3 nucleotide sequence: TGTGCCACCAGCGGAACCTTCGGCAGCCTGAATCAGCCCCAGCATTTT.

This sequence joins TRBV9 and TRBJ2-7, with 7 bases fitting TRBD1. The CDR3 covers 14 residues. The V and J ends lost 3 bases and 2 bases, in that order; junction bases with no gene match: 5. CDR1 and CDR2 (germline): SGDLS, YYNGEE. The CDR3 loop is CASSGDQGAYEQYF. CDR3 DNA sequence: TGTGCCAGCAGCGGCGATCAGGGGGCCTACGAGCAGTACTTC.

This clonotype has ten or more counts. The rearrangement uses TRBV29-1 and TRBJ2-7; D gene ambiguous. V dropped 1 base and J dropped 5 bases, with 12 bases sitting between them. Germline-derived CDR1 and CDR2 are SQVTM and ANQGSEA. This CDR3 contains 13 residues. CDR3 bases: TGCAGCGTTGAAGCCCCCTCGTGGAACGAGCAGTACTTC. This codes for CSVEAPSWNEQYF.

In its sample, this clonotype was seen once. A much more abundant neighbour one base away suggests this may be a read error. This sequence joins TRBV29-1 and TRBJ2-7, with D unresolved. This CDR3 comprises 8 residues. CDR1 SQVTM and CDR2 ANQGSEA come from the germline V gene. Trimming took 7 bases from V and 8 from J, leaving 6 bases between them. DNA for the CDR3: TGCAGCGGATACAAGCAGTACTTC. This translates into CSGYKQYF.

This clonotype was detected a few times. The CDR3 region is CASSLLGTDHWGYTF. The DNA of the CDR3 is TGTGCCAGCAGTTTGTTGGGGACAGATCATTGGGGCTACACCTTC. This sequence joins TRBV27 and TRBJ1-2, with 7 nucleotides matching TRBD1. V shed 3 bases and J 8 bases; nucleotides not matched to a gene: 12. The CDR3 is made up of 15 amino acids. Germline loops: CDR1 MNHEY, CDR2 SMNVEV (reference sequence).

This chain uses TRBV10-2 with TRBJ2-1, with 9 nucleotides matching TRBD2. Germline values: CDR1 WSHSY, CDR2 SAAADI. V lost 0 bases and J lost 6; bases outside the gene matches: 6. The CDR3 spans 16 residues. The CDR3 is CASSESTAGGRNEQFF. For the CDR3, the DNA is TGCGCCAGCAGTGAGTCGACTGCGGGAGGGCGCAATGAGCAGTTCTTC.

The gene calls are TRBV15 and TRBJ1-2; 7 bases line up with TRBD1. Germline V gene sequence: CDR1 LNHNV, CDR2 YYDKDF (reference sequence). This CDR3 region has 15 residues. With 5 bases clipped from V and 8 bases from J, the junction kept 14 bases outside the gene matches. DNA for the CDR3: TGTGCCACCAGCGGGCCGGGACAGAGTGTGGAAGGCTACACCTTC. Translating gives CATSGPGQSVEGYTF.

V is TRBV7-2 and J is TRBJ1-1; no definite D call. CDR1 SGHTA and CDR2 FQGNSA come from the germline V gene. The CDR3 is 11 residues long. Trimming took 10 bases from V and 0 from J, leaving 6 bases between them. In nucleotides, the CDR3 is TGTGCCATCCTTATGAACACTGAAGCTTTCTTT. It translates to CAILMNTEAFF.

This clonotype has ten or more counts. The chain carries TRBV30 and TRBJ2-3; 13 bases are shared with TRBD2. This CDR3 is 13 amino acids long. Germline V CDR1 and CDR2: GTSNPN, SVGIG (reference sequence). The V and J ends lost 5 bases and 4 bases, in that order; junction bases with no gene match: 0. The CDR3 DNA follows: TGTGCCTGGGGACTAGCGGGAGCAGATACGCAGTATTTT. Protein: CAWGLAGADTQYF.

The rearrangement uses TRBV29-1 and TRBJ2-3; either TRBD1 or TRBD2 may supply D (6 bases each). The CDR3 length is 14 residues. Trimming stripped 5 bases from V and 2 bases from J, with 14 bases between. CDR1 and CDR2 (germline): SQVTM, ANQGSEA. In DNA form, the CDR3 reads TGCAGCGTTACTCGGAGGGGGAACACAGATACGCAGTATTTT. It is translated as CSVTRRGNTDTQYF.

The chain carries TRBV11-1 and TRBJ2-1; 10 bases line up with TRBD1. The DNA end lines up better with TRBJ2-7; the J call may be wrong. Germline V CDR1 and CDR2: SGHAT, FQDESV (reference sequence). This CDR3 comprises 21 residues. The CDR3 here is CASSLQLGGSPAGQGSYEQYF. As DNA, the CDR3 is TGTGCCAGCAGCTTACAGTTAGGGGGCTCCCCAGCGGGACAGGGGTCCTACGAGCAGTACTTC.

There are a few counts of this clonotype. The chain carries TRBV3-1 and TRBJ2-7; D remains unclear. V gave up 4 bases and J gave up 3 bases, with 4 bases separating them. This CDR3 comprises 11 residues. Germline CDR1 LGHDT, CDR2 YNNKEL (reference sequence). The CDR3 region has the DNA TGTGCCAGCAGCCGACTCTACGAGCAGTACTTC. Protein product: CASSRLYEQYF.

The chain joins TRBV4-1 to TRBJ2-3, with 9 nucleotides matching TRBD2. The CDR3 has 21 amino acids. Trimming took 0 bases from V and 1 from J; bases not matched to a gene: 17. Germline CDR1 reads MGHRA; CDR2 reads YSYEKL. This chain's CDR3 is CASSQEPWPSGMGLGTDTQYF. The CDR3 DNA reads TGCGCCAGCAGCCAAGAGCCCTGGCCTAGCGGGATGGGCCTAGGCACAGATACGCAGTATTTT.

This chain joins TRBV6-5 and TRBJ2-1; D remains ambiguous. Germline V lookup: CDR1 MNHEY, CDR2 SVGAGI. V lost 0 bases to trimming and J lost 3 bases, with 9 bases between them. There are 15 residues in the CDR3. The CDR3 reads CASSYSRPGYNEQFF. CDR3 in DNA: TGTGCCAGCAGTTACTCGAGACCAGGCTACAATGAGCAGTTCTTC.

This sequence joins TRBV27 and TRBJ2-1, with TRBD2 matching over 13 bases. Germline V gene sequence: CDR1 MNHEY, CDR2 SMNVEV (reference sequence). V was clipped by 5 bases and J by 5 bases; unmatched bases: 6. The CDR3 spans 16 residues. The CDR3: CASSGPGLAGHNEQFF. DNA for the CDR3: TGTGCCAGCAGTGGGCCGGGACTAGCGGGGCACAATGAGCAGTTCTTC.

The V call is TRBV7-8, the J call TRBJ1-5; D is undetermined. The CDR3 has 15 residues. With 5 bases removed from V and 10 bases from J, the gap between germline ends came to 21 bases. Germline assignment: CDR1 SGHVS and CDR2 FQNEAQ. The DNA of the CDR3 is TGTGCCAGCAGCATACCTTCCCGGGGATCCTCTCCCCAGCATTTT. Protein: CASSIPSRGSSPQHF.